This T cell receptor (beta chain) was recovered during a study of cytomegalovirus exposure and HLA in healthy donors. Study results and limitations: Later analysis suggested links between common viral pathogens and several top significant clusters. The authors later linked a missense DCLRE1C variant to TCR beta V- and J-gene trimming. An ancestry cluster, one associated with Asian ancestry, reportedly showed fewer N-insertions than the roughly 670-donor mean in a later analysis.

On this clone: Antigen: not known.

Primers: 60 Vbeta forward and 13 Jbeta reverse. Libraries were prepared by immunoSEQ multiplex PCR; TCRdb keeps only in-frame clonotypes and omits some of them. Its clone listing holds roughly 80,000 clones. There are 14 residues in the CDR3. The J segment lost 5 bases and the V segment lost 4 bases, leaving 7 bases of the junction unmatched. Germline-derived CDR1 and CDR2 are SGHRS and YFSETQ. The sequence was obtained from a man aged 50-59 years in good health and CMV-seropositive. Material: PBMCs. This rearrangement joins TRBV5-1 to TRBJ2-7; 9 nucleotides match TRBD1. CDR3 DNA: TGCGCCAGCAGCAAGGGACAGGGTATGAACGAGCAGTACTTC. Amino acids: CASSKGQGMNEQYF.